The 18 T cell receptor beta chains below all came from one sample that was sequenced in a study of control samples from healthy donors and cancer patients. Some clones are missing from TCRdb's copy, which holds only in-frame ones; the method was immunoSEQ multiplex PCR. The sample has 90,000 to 150,000 clones, approximately 90% seen once; the top ten hold 3.4%. Sequencing used blood. These receptors were taken from a middle-aged man in good health.

The chain is built from TRBV30 and TRBJ2-7; tentative D call: TRBD2 (6 bases). The CDR3 runs 13 residues. Deletions cut 2 bases from V and 7 bases from J, with 15 bases between. Germline V lookup: CDR1 GTSNPN, CDR2 SVGIG (reference sequence). The CDR3 region is CAWSPDTRGEQYF. The CDR3 nucleotides are TGTGCCTGGAGTCCGGACACTCGGGGGGAGCAGTACTTC.

The J gene is TRBJ2-7, the V gene TRBV9; D possibly corresponds to TRBD1 (6 bases). V gave up 3 bases and J gave up 3 bases, with 16 bases separating them. The CDR3 covers 15 residues. CDR1 is SGDLS, CDR2 YYNGEE, per germline. The CDR3 loop is CASSDRTEPFYEQYF. CDR3 coding DNA: TGTGCCAGCAGCGACAGGACAGAGCCATTCTACGAGCAGTACTTC. Based on the CDR3 plus reference TRBV9 and TRBJ2-7, the full variable domain is DSGVTQTPKHLITATGQRVTLRCSPRSGDLSVYWYQQSLDQGLQFLIQYYNGEERAKGNILERFSAQQFPDLHSELNLSSLELGDSALYFCASSDRTEPFYEQYFGPGTRLTVT.

Only one count was recorded for this clone. The V and J genes are TRBV7-9 and TRBJ1-1; D gene ambiguous. Trimming stripped 8 bases from V and 0 bases from J, with 10 bases between. The CDR3 has 13 residues. CDR1 is SEHNR and CDR2 is FQNEAQ in the germline V gene (reference sequence). For the CDR3, the DNA is TGTGCCAGCTCTCCGGCGATGAACACTGAAGCTTTCTTT. Translating it yields CASSPAMNTEAFF. Looking up the rest from reference TRBV7-9 and TRBJ1-1 gives the full variable domain: DTGVSQNPRHKITKRGQNVTFRCDPISEHNRLYWYRQTLGQGPEFLTYFQNEAQLEKSRLLSDRFSAERPKGSFSTLEIQRTEQGDSAMYLCASSPAMNTEAFFGQGTRLTVV.

The chain combines TRBV6-5 with TRBJ1-3; no definite D call. Trimming stripped 0 bases from V and 4 bases from J, with 13 bases between. Germline V lookup: CDR1 MNHEY, CDR2 SVGAGI. The CDR3 sequence is 16 residues long. Here the CDR3 reads CASSYSKQAQGNTIYF. The DNA for the CDR3 is TGTGCCAGCAGTTACTCGAAGCAGGCCCAAGGAAACACCATATATTTT.

V is TRBV3-1 (or the pseudogene TRBV3-2) and J is TRBJ1-5, with D maybe TRBD1 (6 bases). Germline V gene lookup returns CDR1 LGHDT and CDR2 YNNKEL (reference sequence). The CDR3 length is 13 residues. V was pared by 0 bases and J by 7 bases, with 7 bases between. The CDR3 protein is CASSQDRGQPQHF. DNA of the CDR3: TGTGCCAGCAGCCAAGACAGGGGACAGCCCCAGCATTTT.

The chain joins TRBV11-1 to TRBJ1-2; D is ambiguous. This CDR3 is 12 amino acids long. Trimming left V 3 bases short and J 5 bases short, with 7 bases between. Germline V gene sequence: CDR1 SGHAT, CDR2 FQDESV (reference sequence). Here the CDR3 DNA reads TGTGCCAGCAGCTTCGGGTGGTATGGCTACACCTTC. Its translation is CASSFGWYGYTF. The full variable domain, with the rest looked up from reference TRBV11-1 and TRBJ1-2, is EAEVAQSPRYKITEKSQAVAFWCDPISGHATLYWYRQILGQGPELLVQFQDESVVDDSQLPKDRFSAERLKGVDSTLKIQPAELGDSAMYLCASSFGWYGYTFGSGTRLTVV.

This clone showed up just a few times. This CDR3 reads CASSKARGHAGNTEAFF. For the CDR3, the DNA is TGTGCCAGCAGCAAGGCGCGGGGGCACGCGGGGAACACTGAAGCTTTCTTT. The V gene is TRBV6-2 or TRBV6-3, the J gene TRBJ1-1; the D gene is possibly TRBD1 (6 bases). V shed 6 bases and J shed 1 base, with 21 bases lying between them. The CDR3 runs to 17 residues. The germline V gene has CDR1 MNHEY and CDR2 SVGEGT.

This rearrangement joins TRBV10-1 to TRBJ2-6; D not certain. The germline V gene encodes CDR1 WNHNN and CDR2 SYGVQD (reference sequence). The ends were cut back, 8 bases at V and 0 bases at J, with 5 bases in the middle. This CDR3 region has 13 residues. The CDR3 sequence: CASSHSGANVLTF. The CDR3 DNA reads TGCGCCAGCTCCCACTCTGGGGCCAACGTCCTGACTTTC.

This clone was observed once. The J gene is TRBJ1-4, the V gene TRBV19, with no clear D. Per the germline V gene, CDR1 is LNHDA and CDR2 is SQIVND (reference sequence). Trimming cost V 7 bases and J 8 bases, with 14 bases left between them. CDR3 size: 13 residues. The CDR3 DNA reads TGTGCCAGTAAGTATGCCGTCTGGGAAAAACTGTTTTTT. Translation gives CASKYAVWEKLFF.

The chain is built from TRBV19 and TRBJ1-2; no reliable D call. This CDR3 spans 16 amino acids. Trimming removed 5 bases at V and 2 bases at J, with 18 bases between. Germline CDR1 is LNHDA and CDR2 is SQIVND (reference sequence). The CDR3 sequence is CASSRGGGVLNYGYTF. The CDR3 DNA follows: TGTGCCAGTAGTCGGGGAGGTGGGGTTCTCAACTATGGCTACACCTTC.

This clone occurred once. The chain employs TRBV5-1 and TRBJ1-6; no definite D call. CDR3 length equals 11 residues. Germline V gene sequence: CDR1 SGHRS, CDR2 YFSETQ. V gave up 2 bases and J gave up 11 bases, with 5 bases separating them. The CDR3: CASSFLAPLHF. The DNA of the CDR3 is TGCGCCAGCAGCTTCTTAGCACCCCTCCACTTT.

CDR3 in DNA: TGTGCCAGCAGTGCCCCGTTGGGGGACAGCTACAATGAGCAGTTCTTC. Translated, it gives CASSAPLGDSYNEQFF. The chain links TRBV2 to TRBJ2-1; TRBD1 matches 7 bases. CDR1 and CDR2 (germline): SNHLY, FYNNEI. The length of the CDR3 is 16 residues. V lost 4 bases and J lost 3; bases outside the gene matches: 9. Using reference TRBV2 and TRBJ2-1 for the parts outside the CDR3, the full variable domain is EPEVTQTPSHQVTQMGQEVILRCVPISNHLYFYWYRQILGQKVEFLVSFYNNEISEKSEIFDDQFSVERPDGSNFTLKIRSTKLEDSAMYFCASSAPLGDSYNEQFFGPGTRLTVL.

In its sample, this clone was seen once. The chain carries TRBV27 and TRBJ2-4; D gene unclear. Trimming shortened V by 6 bases and J by 7 bases, and 13 bases separated the two germline ends. CDR3 length: 13 residues. Germline-derived CDR1 and CDR2 are MNHEY and SMNVEV (reference sequence). CDR3 sequence: CASRGFITNIQYF. The CDR3 nucleotides read TGTGCCAGCAGGGGTTTTATTACGAACATTCAGTACTTC.

This clone has a single count. V is TRBV5-4 and J is TRBJ2-7, with unresolved D. Germline CDR1 reads SGHNT; CDR2 reads YYREEE (reference sequence). CDR3 size: 14 residues. Trimming stripped 0 bases from V and 0 bases from J, with 7 bases between. The DNA for the CDR3 is TGTGCCAGCAGCTTGGCAGGAAACTCCTACGAGCAGTACTTC. It specifies CASSLAGNSYEQYF.

The chain couples TRBV18 to TRBJ1-5; D is undetermined. The CDR3 runs to 14 residues. Looked up from germline, CDR1 is KGHSH and CDR2 is LQKENI. V was shortened by 6 bases and J by 1 base, with 10 bases between the two germline ends. The CDR3 region has the DNA TGTGCCAGCTCGCTCGACGGCAGCAATCAGCCCCAGCATTTT. It yields the protein CASSLDGSNQPQHF.

In DNA form, the CDR3 reads TGTGCCTGGGGGATAAGGGCTAGCTATGGCTACACCTTC. Amino acid sequence: CAWGIRASYGYTF. The chain carries TRBV30 and TRBJ1-2; D gene ambiguous. V was pared by 5 bases and J by 4 bases, with 14 bases between. The CDR3 is 13 residues long. Germline CDR1 reads GTSNPN; CDR2 reads SVGIG (reference sequence).

The chain employs TRBV16 and TRBJ2-6; 7 bases match TRBD1. The CDR3 covers 17 residues. The germline V gene has CDR1 KGHSY and CDR2 FQNENV. J was trimmed by 0 bases and V by 6 bases; bases with no gene match: 8. The CDR3 nucleotides read TGTGCCAGCAGTCACAGGGGTATTGCCTCTGGGGCCAACGTCCTGACTTTC. As protein: CASSHRGIASGANVLTF.

V and J are TRBV5-1 and TRBJ2-1; a weak D match, TRBD2 (5 bases). Germline V gives CDR1 SGHRS, CDR2 YFSETQ. The CDR3 sequence is 14 residues long. Trimming stripped 5 bases from V and 5 bases from J, with 14 bases between. Here the CDR3 reads CASRGRTAHNEQFF. The CDR3, as DNA: TGCGCCAGCAGGGGAAGGACTGCCCACAATGAGCAGTTCTTC.